This is a list of T cell receptor beta chains from one sample in a study of identical twins. MiXCR was run by TCRdb on the 5' RACE reads, yielding one entry per CDR3 protein. The repertoire holds about 210,000 distinct CDR3 sequences, less than 10% seen once, with about 5.5% in the top ten. The sequenced material came from memory (CD45RO+) T cells sorted from blood. These receptors came from a woman aged 18-29 years in good health. CDR3s include the opening cysteine and the closing phenylalanine or tryptophan.

j_gene: TRBJ2-5
v_gene: TRBV5-1
len: 14
CDR3aa: CASSPPGTEETQYF

j_gene: TRBJ2-2
v_gene: TRBV10-1
len: 13
CDR3aa: CASSESNTGELFF

j_gene: TRBJ2-7
v_gene: TRBV7-9
len: 14
CDR3aa: CASSLSGGNGEQYF

j_gene: TRBJ2-5
v_gene: TRBV5-6
len: 16
CDR3aa: CASSLAPIGGQETQYF

j_gene: TRBJ2-5
v_gene: TRBV7-2
len: 13
CDR3aa: CASSGGAPETQYF

j_gene: TRBJ2-1
v_gene: TRBV2
len: 12
CDR3aa: CASSETQGRGIF

j_gene: TRBJ1-1
v_gene: TRBV2
len: 12
CDR3aa: CASSDRVAEAFF

j_gene: TRBJ2-1
v_gene: TRBV6-1
len: 14
CDR3aa: CASSGSSARNEQFF

j_gene: TRBJ1-6
v_gene: TRBV10-2
len: 12
CDR3aa: CASKDGDSPLHF

j_gene: TRBJ2-3
v_gene: TRBV12-3/TRBV12-4
len: 17
CDR3aa: CASSRTSTSGGTDTQYF

j_gene: TRBJ2-7
v_gene: TRBV7-8
len: 12
CDR3aa: CASSFTRLEQYF

j_gene: TRBJ1-1
v_gene: TRBV5-6
len: 13
CDR3aa: CASSLTGGVEAFF

j_gene: TRBJ2-3
v_gene: TRBV25-1
len: 15
CDR3aa: CASTYLGGGGDTQYF

j_gene: TRBJ2-1
v_gene: TRBV27
len: 15
CDR3aa: CASRELAGSYNEQFF

j_gene: TRBJ2-7
v_gene: TRBV6-1
len: 18
CDR3aa: CASSLTLPAGGPPREQYF

j_gene: TRBJ2-3
v_gene: TRBV5-6
len: 11
CDR3aa: CASSLEYTQYF

j_gene: TRBJ2-5
v_gene: TRBV2
len: 13
CDR3aa: CASSERGAETQYF

j_gene: TRBJ1-4
v_gene: TRBV11-2
len: 17
CDR3aa: CASREGRARQVGEKLFF

j_gene: TRBJ1-1
v_gene: TRBV18
len: 13
CDR3aa: CASSPVGATEAFF

j_gene: TRBJ1-5
v_gene: TRBV19
len: 13
CDR3aa: CASNQELNQPQHF

j_gene: TRBJ1-5
v_gene: TRBV5-1
len: 15
CDR3aa: CASSQGGVGGQPQHF

j_gene: TRBJ2-1
v_gene: TRBV3-1
len: 13
CDR3aa: CASYGGTDGEQFF

j_gene: TRBJ1-5
v_gene: TRBV18
len: 13
CDR3aa: CASSPHRDQPQHF

j_gene: TRBJ1-1
v_gene: TRBV29-1
len: 11
CDR3aa: CRGQADTEAFF

j_gene: TRBJ2-7
v_gene: TRBV12-3/TRBV12-4
len: 18
CDR3aa: CASSPILPGPARSYEQYF

j_gene: TRBJ2-1
v_gene: TRBV12-3/TRBV12-4
len: 14
CDR3aa: CASSPGGSTNEQFF

j_gene: TRBJ2-1
v_gene: TRBV29-1
len: 11
CDR3aa: CSWSRFDEQFF

j_gene: TRBJ2-3
v_gene: TRBV9
len: 15
CDR3aa: CASSVVPQSTDTQYF

j_gene: TRBJ1-1
v_gene: TRBV11-2
len: 13
CDR3aa: CASSPPGAVEAFF

j_gene: TRBJ1-1
v_gene: TRBV15
len: 13
CDR3aa: CATSKDRVAEAFF

j_gene: TRBJ2-6
v_gene: TRBV20-1
len: 16
CDR3aa: CSATEGLPSGANVLTF

j_gene: TRBJ2-5
v_gene: TRBV11-3
len: 14
CDR3aa: CASSLESKRETQYF

j_gene: TRBJ2-2
v_gene: TRBV7-3
len: 15
CDR3aa: CASSLDSGGAGELFF

j_gene: TRBJ2-1
v_gene: TRBV14
len: 13
CDR3aa: CASSQGLLGEQFF